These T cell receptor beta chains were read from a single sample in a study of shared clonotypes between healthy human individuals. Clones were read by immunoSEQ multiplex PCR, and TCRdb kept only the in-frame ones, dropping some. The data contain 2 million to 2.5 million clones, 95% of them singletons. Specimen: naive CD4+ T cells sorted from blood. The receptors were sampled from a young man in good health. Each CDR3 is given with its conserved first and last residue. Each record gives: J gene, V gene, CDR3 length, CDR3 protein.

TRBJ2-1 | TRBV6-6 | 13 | CASTRGSPGEQFF
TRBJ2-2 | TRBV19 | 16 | CASTRGRGTNTGELFF
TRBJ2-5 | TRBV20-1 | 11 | CSVYYQETQYF
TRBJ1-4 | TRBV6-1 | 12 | CASSARGEKLFF
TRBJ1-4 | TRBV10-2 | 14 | CAINLDTRNEKLFF
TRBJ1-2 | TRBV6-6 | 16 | CASSYDSGIGVRGYTF
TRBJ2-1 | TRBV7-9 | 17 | CASSPRGLAGLYNEQFF
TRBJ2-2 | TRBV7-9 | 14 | CASSLGGHTGELFF
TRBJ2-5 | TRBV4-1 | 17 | CASSQVARAREGETQYF
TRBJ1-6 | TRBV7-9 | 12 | CASSLSAEALHF
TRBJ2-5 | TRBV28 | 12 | CASSLAAETQYF
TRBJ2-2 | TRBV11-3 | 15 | CASSLSERGSGELFF
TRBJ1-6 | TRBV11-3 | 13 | CASSEISDSPLHF
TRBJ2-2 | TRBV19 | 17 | CASSIVPPGWNTGELFF
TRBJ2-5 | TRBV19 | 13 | CASSISSAETQYF
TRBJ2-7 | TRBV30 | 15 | CAWSVQGTLFYEQYF
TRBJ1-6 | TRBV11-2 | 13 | CASSLEGPGPLHF
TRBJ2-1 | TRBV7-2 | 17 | CASSLNGLGISYNEQFF
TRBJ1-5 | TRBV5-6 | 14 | CASSSSSAGQPQHF
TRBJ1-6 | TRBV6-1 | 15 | CASSESGGADSPLHF
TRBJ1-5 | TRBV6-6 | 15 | CASRVLTGDYQPQHF
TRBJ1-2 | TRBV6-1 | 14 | CASSVHPANYGYTF
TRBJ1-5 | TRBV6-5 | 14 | CASSSTGGGQPQHF